Listed here are 10 T cell receptor beta chains from one sample, sequenced in a study of PD-1 blockade in classical Hodgkin lymphoma. Each of the patients experienced relapse following autologous stem cell transplantation, and their brentuximab vedotin exposure differed. The table came from immunoSEQ multiplex PCR; TCRdb's copy has only in-frame clones and leaves some out. The data contain about 110,000 clones, around 89% of them singletons. The sequences come from peripheral blood mononuclear cells (PBMCs), collected before the second cycle of nivolumab. Every receptor here comes from a human donor with classical Hodgkin lymphoma.

The chain has TRBV18 and TRBJ2-7; 9 nucleotides agree with TRBD1. With V trimmed by 3 bases and J by 2 bases, 2 bases remained unmatched. Germline CDR1 reads KGHSH; CDR2 reads LQKENI. This CDR3 spans 14 amino acids. Here the CDR3 reads CASSPRTGAYEQYF. In DNA, the CDR3 is TGTGCCAGCTCACCCCGGACAGGGGCCTACGAGCAGTACTTC. Complete variable domain (other parts from reference TRBV18 and TRBJ2-7): NAGVMQNPRHLVRRRGQEARLRCSPMKGHSHVYWYRQLPEEGLKFMVYLQKENIIDESGMPKERFSAEFPKEGPSILRIQQVVRGDSAAYFCASSPRTGAYEQYFGPGTRLTVT.

The chain has TRBV28 and TRBJ2-7; either TRBD1 or TRBD2 may supply D (5 bases each). This CDR3 is 14 amino acids long. V was trimmed by 9 bases and J by 2 bases, leaving 17 bases between them. Germline V lookup: CDR1 MDHEN, CDR2 SYDVKM. CDR3 coding DNA: TGTGCCAGTATTCAGGGACCGCCTACCTACGAGCAGTACTTC. This encodes CASIQGPPTYEQYF.

This chain connects TRBV5-5 to TRBJ1-1, with no clear D. The V and J ends lost 2 bases and 1 base respectively, with 9 bases between them. Germline V gene sequence: CDR1 SGHKS, CDR2 YYEKEE (reference sequence). This CDR3 contains 14 residues. The CDR3 nucleotides are TGTGCCAGCAGCTTTCATATATGGAACACTGAAGCTTTCTTT. Its translation is CASSFHIWNTEAFF.

The genes are TRBV7-2 and TRBJ2-3; TRBD2 might be the D (5 bases). Germline V gene lookup returns CDR1 SGHTA and CDR2 FQGNSA. The CDR3 is 14 residues long. V dropped 1 base and J dropped 4 bases, with 9 bases sitting between them. CDR3 nucleotides: TGTGCCAGCAGCTTAGAGCGAGGGCCAGATACGCAGTATTTT. Encoded protein: CASSLERGPDTQYF.

The CDR3 region has the DNA TGCGCCAGCAGCCAAGGGTCCGAGCAGTACTTC. It is translated as CASSQGSEQYF. The chain uses TRBV4-1 and TRBJ2-7, with D unclear. V was clipped by 1 base and J by 6 bases, with 4 bases between them. The germline gives CDR1 MGHRA, CDR2 YSYEKL. The CDR3 consists of 11 residues.

The sample holds one count of this clone. This chain links TRBV5-6 with TRBJ2-5; 7 bases map to TRBD2. This CDR3 region has 14 residues. CDR1 and CDR2 from the germline V gene are SGHDT and YYEEEE. V gave up 0 bases and J gave up 5 bases; unmatched junction bases: 4. The CDR3, as DNA: TGTGCCAGCAGCTTGGGACTAGCAATGGAGACCCAGTACTTC. Translating it yields CASSLGLAMETQYF.

The chain joins TRBV29-1 to TRBJ1-3; D perhaps matches TRBD1 (6 bases). In germline, CDR1 is SQVTM, CDR2 ANQGSEA. CDR3 length equals 14 residues. V lost 3 bases and J 4 bases, leaving 13 bases between the germline ends. CDR3 nucleotides: TGCAGCGTTGATGGGGGGGGCGTCGGAAACACCATATATTTT. Residues: CSVDGGGVGNTIYF. Filled out from reference TRBV29-1 and TRBJ1-3, the complete variable domain reads SAVISQKPSRDICQRGTSLTIQCQVDSQVTMMFWYRQQPGQSLTLIATANQGSEATYESGFVIDKFPISRPNLTFSTLTVSNMSPEDSSIYLCSVDGGGVGNTIYFGEGSWLTVV.

This clone has just one count. The V and J genes are TRBV28 and TRBJ2-1, with TRBD2 matching 10 bases. The CDR3 extends over 15 amino acids. Trimming at V came to 5 bases and at J to 1 base, leaving 2 bases not matched to a gene. The germline CDR1 and CDR2 sequences are MDHEN and SYDVKM. The DNA for the CDR3 is TGTGCCAGCAGTGAGACTAGCGGGTCCTACAATGAGCAGTTCTTC. Its translation is CASSETSGSYNEQFF.

The J gene is TRBJ1-4, the V gene TRBV7-8; D not certain. The CDR3 totals 14 residues. V lost 1 base to trimming and J lost 8 bases, with 11 bases between them. Germline V lookup: CDR1 SGHVS, CDR2 FQNEAQ. The CDR3: CASSLGTAGEKLFF. Written as DNA, the CDR3 is TGTGCCAGCAGCTTAGGAACCGCCGGAGAAAAACTGTTTTTT.

The chain couples TRBV11-3 to TRBJ2-1; D is undetermined. Trimming cost V 1 base and J 4 bases, with 11 bases left between them. Germline V CDR1 and CDR2: SGHNT, YENEEA. CDR3 length equals 15 residues. CDR3 amino acids: CASSLGRQPYNEQFF. For the CDR3, the DNA is TGTGCCAGCAGCTTAGGTCGGCAGCCTTACAATGAGCAGTTCTTC.